What follows describes a single TCR beta chain. Its antigen is unknown. No quality values exist for individual bases; no much larger clone is one base distant. This record belongs to a study of CD8 T cells in Susac syndrome (dated by TCRdb to about 2019). With regard to the full study: The study used repertoire sequencing to test whether antigen drove CD8+ T cell activation and differentiation in Susac syndrome. Clonality of the CD8+ T cell repertoire was compared between roughly 13 healthy donors, roughly 14 Susac syndrome patients and about 15 multiple sclerosis patients. Study-wide conclusions, independent of this receptor: The number of individuals in the TCR sequencing and HLA analysis was recognized as being relatively small.

Here V drops 3 bases and J drops 7 bases, and the junction holds 5 bases not matched to any gene. The CDR3 spans 15 residues, from the cysteine through the phenylalanine. Only the CDR3 region is kept as DNA, spanning 45 bases read in frame from base 1. Via the germline V gene, CDR1 is SGHDT and CDR2 YYEEEE. Peripheral blood CD8+ and CD4+ T cells from healthy donors, Susac syndrome patients and multiple sclerosis patients were profiled using high-throughput TCR beta sequencing. The multiple sclerosis controls were treatment-naive patients whose relapsing-remitting disease, either stable or active, fulfilled the revised McDonald criteria. Bulk CD8+ and CD4+ T cells were purified by magnetic negative isolation, whereas CD8+ TEMRA cells were enriched by FACS. Blood was drawn into EDTA tubes, processed within 24 hours, and PBMCs were isolated by density gradient centrifugation. PBMCs intended for TCR sequencing were cryopreserved in liquid nitrogen and thawed later in a water bath at 37 degrees C. Purity of sorted or isolated CD4+, CD8+ and CD8+ TEMRA cells was at least 90%.

RNA was extracted using the RNeasy kit, and about 0.5 to 1 ug of the RNA was reverse transcribed with random hexamers. The immunoSEQ multiplex PCR assay, covering 54 Vbeta and 13 Jbeta segments, was used to amplify TCR beta CDR3 regions. PCR amplification bias was corrected by using a synthetic template baseline for primer optimization and computational correction. Per the original workflow: Reads were assigned to V, D and J genes according to IMGT and analyzed in immunoSEQ Analyzer, with only productive sequences retained. To calculate clonality, Shannon entropy was normalized by log2 of the number of productive unique sequences and then subtracted from one. Public and private clones were assessed among the 100 most prevalent clones of each patient and control. Clones were defined as Susac-specific if absent from the healthy and MS cohorts, from 1052 published viral clones and from other ImmuneACCESS disease sequences. Clones were called with MiXCR by TCRdb after fastp trimmed the public reads at Q25, and only in-frame beta chains were retained. Identical CDR3 protein sequences are pooled into one entry, listed with their most common genes and DNA. The V and J calls shown here were made by TCRdb, not taken from the authors' results. This sample holds about 150,000 distinct CDR3 sequences; approximately 93% were observed only once. Of the sample, around 0.21% is held by the ten largest clones.

The V and J genes are TRBV5-6 and TRBJ1-5; TRBD1 fits 12 bases in the junction. The origin of this receptor is a human donor with multiple sclerosis. Sequencing was done on a sample of CD8+ T cells from PBMCs. Here is the DNA: TGTGCCAGCAGCTCGGGACAGGGGGCTCGGCAGCCCCAGCATTTT. Translated, this is CASSSGQGARQPQHF.